This passage covers 25 T cell receptor beta chains from one sample sequenced in a study of shared clonotypes between healthy human individuals. The method was immunoSEQ multiplex PCR; TCRdb's version includes in-frame clones alone and lacks a portion of them. The sample records around 1,100,000 clones, about 80% being singletons. Sequencing was done on a sample of memory CD4+ T cells from PBMCs. Sample subset: CD45RA-negative fraction. The receptors stem from a man in his late teens or twenties in good health. Some clones in this sample may be carry-over from other donors' samples.

This sequence joins TRBV9 and TRBJ1-2, with 7 bases that match TRBD1. V trimming: 4 bases; J trimming: 7 bases; junction bases outside the gene matches: 10. Germline CDR1 is SGDLS and CDR2 is YYNGEE. This CDR3 contains 14 residues. In nucleotides, the CDR3 is TGTGCCAGCAGCTACGAAGGACAGGAGAGTGGCTACACCTTC. It encodes CASSYEGQESGYTF.

V is TRBV6-5 and J is TRBJ2-1; 7 nucleotides match TRBD2. V was clipped by 2 bases and J by 0 bases; unmatched bases: 1. Germline V gene sequence: CDR1 MNHEY, CDR2 SVGAGI. This CDR3 is 15 amino acids long. The CDR3 is CASSYGGSSYNEQFF. DNA for the CDR3: TGTGCCAGCAGTTACGGCGGGAGCTCCTACAATGAGCAGTTCTTC.

V gene TRBV5-1 combines with J gene TRBJ1-4, with D tentatively TRBD1 (6 bases). V lost 2 bases to trimming and J lost 2 bases, with 10 bases between them. CDR3 size: 15 residues. In germline, CDR1 is SGHRS, CDR2 YFSETQ. The CDR3 loop is CASSFTGPTNEKLFF. The CDR3 nucleotides are TGCGCCAGCAGCTTCACAGGGCCCACTAATGAAAAACTGTTTTTT. Together with reference TRBV5-1 and TRBJ1-4, the CDR3 gives the full variable domain: KAGVTQTPRYLIKTRGQQVTLSCSPISGHRSVSWYQQTPGQGLQFLFEYFSETQRNKGNFPGRFSGRQFSNSRSEMNVSTLELGDSALYLCASSFTGPTNEKLFFGSGTQLSVL.

This clone was seen more than once but under ten times. This chain uses TRBV30 with TRBJ1-1, with unresolved D. This CDR3 has 15 residues. V lost 3 bases to trimming and J lost 3 bases, with 17 bases between them. CDR1 and CDR2 from the germline V gene are GTSNPN and SVGIG (reference sequence). The CDR3 nucleotides read TGTGCCTGGAGGGGTCTGGGAAGAGAGGACACTGAAGCTTTCTTT. This codes for CAWRGLGREDTEAFF.

This clone was recorded many times. The rearrangement links TRBV2 to TRBJ2-5; D tentatively reads TRBD1 or TRBD2 (7 bases each). V lost 7 bases to trimming and J lost 7 bases, with 13 bases between them. CDR1 SNHLY and CDR2 FYNNEI come from the germline V gene. The CDR3 has 12 residues. The CDR3 bases are TGTGCCAGCAACGTCAGGGGGGGGACCCAGTACTTC. As protein: CASNVRGGTQYF.

This clone has just one count. This chain connects TRBV18 to TRBJ1-1, with a tentative D call TRBD1 (5 bases). Germline lookup yields CDR1 KGHSH and CDR2 LQKENI. The CDR3 runs to 14 residues. V shed 5 bases and J shed 0 bases, with 10 bases lying between them. CDR3 protein: CASSFTDMNTEAFF. CDR3 sequence (DNA): TGTGCCAGCTCATTTACGGACATGAACACTGAAGCTTTCTTT.

The chain recombines TRBV6-1 with TRBJ2-4, with TRBD1 identical over 9 bases. The germline V gene encodes CDR1 MNHNS and CDR2 SASEGT. Unmatched junction bases numbered 11, after V lost 4 bases and J lost 7 bases. The CDR3 is 16 residues long. Here the CDR3 reads CASSGRQGGSWNIQYF. CDR3 nucleotides: TGTGCCAGCAGTGGCAGACAGGGGGGTTCGTGGAACATTCAGTACTTC.

The rearrangement joins TRBV5-4 to TRBJ1-2; perhaps TRBD1 as D (6 bases). The CDR3 length is 16 residues. Trimming took off 0 bases at V and 7 bases at J, with 19 bases between the two ends. Looked up from germline, CDR1 is SGHNT and CDR2 is YYREEE (reference sequence). DNA of the CDR3: TGTGCCAGCAGCTTGGATCCGAACAGGGATTTCTCTGGCTACACCTTC. Amino acid sequence: CASSLDPNRDFSGYTF. The entire variable domain, with the rest obtained from reference TRBV5-4 and TRBJ1-2, is as follows: ETGVTQSPTHLIKTRGQQVTLRCSSQSGHNTVSWYQQALGQGPQFIFQYYREEENGRGNFPPRFSGLQFPNYSSELNVNALELDDSALYLCASSLDPNRDFSGYTFGSGTRLTVV.

The chain is built from TRBV5-1 and TRBJ1-5, with TRBD1 as a possible D gene (6 bases). Trimming stripped 2 bases from V and 5 bases from J, with 17 bases between. The CDR3 length is 16 residues. CDR1 is SGHRS and CDR2 is YFSETQ in the germline V gene. CDR3 sequence reads: CASSLYGGRYDQPQHF. CDR3 DNA: TGCGCCAGCAGCTTATACGGGGGCCGGTACGATCAGCCCCAGCATTTT.

On this clone itself: A read error may produce the germline difference seen at one junction end. V gene TRBV4-2 combines with J gene TRBJ2-3; D ambiguous. The CDR3 length is 18 residues. Per germline, CDR1 LGHNA and CDR2 YNFKEQ. This CDR3 reads CASRQGSGQVLDTDTQYF. Written as DNA, the CDR3 is TGTGCCAGCAGACAAGGTTCGGGCCAGGTGCTGGACACAGATACGCAGTATTTT.

In this sample, this clone turned up a few times. The V call is TRBV4-1, the J call TRBJ2-4; D ambiguous. Per germline, CDR1 MGHRA and CDR2 YSYEKL. CDR3 length: 15 amino acids. The V end lost 8 bases, the J end lost 0 bases, and 14 bases lay between the germline ends. Here the CDR3 reads CASAGVGLAKNIQYF. CDR3 in DNA: TGCGCCAGCGCCGGAGTGGGGTTAGCCAAAAACATTCAGTACTTC.

The chain carries TRBV18 and TRBJ1-2; no clear D. V lost 4 bases, J lost 8 bases, and 20 bases lay in between. This CDR3 has 15 residues. Germline CDR1 and CDR2: KGHSH and LQKENI. The CDR3: CASSRTGGDEGGYTF. The DNA of the CDR3 is TGTGCCAGCTCACGGACCGGCGGGGATGAGGGCGGCTACACCTTC.

The rearrangement joins TRBV2 to TRBJ1-1; 7 nucleotides align to TRBD1. The germline V gene has CDR1 SNHLY and CDR2 FYNNEI. This CDR3 is built from 13 residues. Trimming cost V 4 bases and J 3 bases; bases outside gene matches: 2. CDR3 loop: CASSGQGHTEAFF. The CDR3 DNA reads as TGTGCCAGCAGTGGACAGGGTCACACTGAAGCTTTCTTT.

The V gene is TRBV5-4, the J gene TRBJ2-1; either TRBD1 or TRBD2 may fit D (5 bases each). The length of the CDR3 is 16 residues. Germline V gene lookup returns CDR1 SGHNT and CDR2 YYREEE (reference sequence). V was pared by 0 bases and J by 5 bases, with 15 bases between. The CDR3 nucleotides read TGTGCCAGCAGCTTGGCCGGGGTACGGGACCACAATGAGCAGTTCTTC. It codes for CASSLAGVRDHNEQFF.

The gene calls are TRBV28 and TRBJ1-5, with D possibly TRBD1 on 6 matching bases. V was clipped by 4 bases and J by 4 bases, with 17 bases between them. From germline, CDR1 is MDHEN and CDR2 SYDVKM. CDR3 length: 16 amino acids. In DNA form, the CDR3 reads TGTGCCAGCAGTTCACCATCCGACAGGCGTAATCAGCCCCAGCATTTT. Translating it yields CASSSPSDRRNQPQHF.

In this sample, this clone turned up a few times. The chain couples TRBV7-2 to TRBJ2-7; 7 bases map to TRBD1. The CDR3 sequence is 15 residues long. J lost 4 bases, V lost 5 bases, and 11 bases had no gene match. The germline gives CDR1 SGHTA, CDR2 FQGNSA. CDR3 sequence reads: CASSRRQGSTYEQYF. CDR3 DNA sequence: TGTGCCAGCAGCCGAAGACAGGGATCAACTTACGAGCAGTACTTC.

This chain uses TRBV4-1 with TRBJ2-7, with TRBD2 identical over 10 bases. Trimming cost V 1 base and J 4 bases; bases outside gene matches: 13. The CDR3 spans 18 residues. CDR1 and CDR2 (germline): MGHRA, YSYEKL. The CDR3 loop reads CASSQAPPASGSLYEQYF. The CDR3 nucleotides are TGCGCCAGCAGCCAAGCGCCCCCGGCTAGCGGGAGTTTATACGAGCAGTACTTC.

This clone was found a few times. The sample contains more than one DNA sequence encoding this CDR3. This chain joins TRBV7-2 and TRBJ2-1, with 10 bases that match TRBD2. The CDR3 length is 15 residues. Germline values: CDR1 SGHTA, CDR2 FQGNSA. After removal of 1 base from V and 8 bases from J, the junction contained 5 bases not matched to a gene. CDR3 loop: CASSLGLAGAYEQFF. CDR3 in DNA: TGTGCCAGCAGCTTAGGGCTAGCGGGAGCGTATGAGCAGTTCTTC.

This CDR3 reads CASSDRTFYGYTF. Written as DNA, the CDR3 is TGTGCCAGCAGCGACAGGACCTTCTATGGCTACACCTTC. This rearrangement joins TRBV7-9 to TRBJ1-2, with D possibly TRBD1 on 6 matching bases. V gave up 5 bases and J gave up 4 bases, with 11 bases separating them. This CDR3 contains 13 residues. The germline V gene encodes CDR1 SEHNR and CDR2 FQNEAQ (reference sequence).

The V gene is TRBV28, the J gene TRBJ1-5; the D is unclear. Between the trimmed V and J ends, which lost 6 bases and 5 bases, there was a span of 20 bases. The germline V gene encodes CDR1 MDHEN and CDR2 SYDVKM. This CDR3 has 16 amino acids. As DNA, the CDR3 is TGTGCCAGCAGCCGTGGGCGACTCGTTGGGTATCAGCCCCAGCATTTT. Its protein is CASSRGRLVGYQPQHF.

V gene TRBV28 combines with J gene TRBJ2-1; 13 nucleotides align to TRBD2. J gave up 3 bases and V 5 bases, and 4 bases lay outside the gene matches. From germline, CDR1 is MDHEN and CDR2 SYDVKM. This CDR3 contains 16 residues. The CDR3 nucleotides read TGTGCCAGCAGTCTCGGGACTAGCGGGATCTACAATGAGCAGTTCTTC. Its translation: CASSLGTSGIYNEQFF.

A word on this clone: The sample holds other DNA sequences that translate to the same CDR3. V is TRBV5-1 and J is TRBJ1-3; D remains unclear. CDR1 and CDR2 (germline): SGHRS, YFSETQ. V was pared by 3 bases and J by 3 bases, with 10 bases between. This CDR3 has 14 residues. This chain's CDR3 is CASSSGPGGNTIYF. The CDR3 DNA reads TGCGCCAGCAGCTCAGGACCTGGTGGAAACACCATATATTTT.

This chain connects TRBV6-1 to TRBJ2-4; D is perhaps TRBD2 (6 bases). The CDR3 extends over 11 amino acids. V was cut by 11 bases and J by 9 bases, with 14 bases left in between. Germline V CDR1 and CDR2: MNHNS, SASEGT. The CDR3 sequence: CAGLSEGIQYF. CDR3 DNA sequence: TGTGCCGGCCTTTCGGAGGGCATTCAGTACTTC.

This clone was recorded once. CDR3 DNA sequence: TGTGCCAGCTCACCACCGTGGGGGGAGGCTGAAGCTTTCTTT. This sequence encodes CASSPPWGEAEAFF. J is TRBJ1-1 and V is TRBV18; D is perhaps TRBD1 (5 bases). The V gene lost 0 bases and the J gene lost 6 bases, with 11 bases spanning the gap. The CDR3 is made up of 14 amino acids. Germline loops: CDR1 KGHSH, CDR2 LQKENI.

The J gene is TRBJ2-7, the V gene TRBV28, with 11 positions matching TRBD1. Germline CDR1 is MDHEN and CDR2 is SYDVKM. This CDR3 spans 13 amino acids. With 6 bases clipped from V and 7 bases from J, the junction kept 5 bases outside the gene matches. CDR3 coding DNA: TGTGCCAGCAGGTCGGGACAGGGGGGGGAGCAGTACTTC. It encodes CASRSGQGGEQYF.